Sequencing of this TCR beta chain was carried out in a study of Graves' ophthalmopathy and Graves' hyperthyroidism. Researchers took RNA transcripts and amplified TCR beta CDR3 regions from them. HTBI-primed RT-PCR formed the first round, and a multiplex PCR formed the second. TCRdb processed the multiplex PCR reads anew with MiXCR; each CDR3 protein has one entry. The table lists around 340,000 distinct CDR3 sequences, about 17% of them singletons. This receptor was taken from an adult man with Graves' ophthalmopathy. What was sequenced was peripheral blood.

CDR3 in DNA: TGTGCCAGCACTACAGGAAGTCGCTACGAGCAGTACTTC. It yields the protein CASTTGSRYEQYF. The chain carries TRBV12-3 or TRBV12-4 and TRBJ2-7; possibly TRBD1 for D (5 bases). With 7 bases removed from V and 3 bases from J, the gap between germline ends came to 13 bases. This CDR3 contains 13 residues.